Listed below are T cell receptor beta chains from one sample, sequenced in a study of shared clonotypes between healthy human individuals. The protocol was immunoSEQ multiplex PCR, while the TCRdb copy is restricted to in-frame clones and leaves out a portion. The sample consists of about 470,000 clones, 70% to 80% of them appearing once. Sequences were obtained from PBMCs. Every receptor here comes from a woman between 35 and 50 years old in good health. Some clones in this sample may be carry-over from other donors' samples. The CDR3 runs from the conserved cysteine through the conserved F or W. The D gene is left open where the match is weak. Not all rows give a size; the values are once, few, many and, for expanded clones, a class.

j_call,clone_size,d_call,v_call,cdr3_aa,cdr3_nt
TRBJ1-1,NA,TRBD1,TRBV11-3,CASSSGQGNEAFF,TGTGCCAGCAGCTCGGGACAGGGAAACGAAGCTTTCTTT
TRBJ2-2,NA,TRBD2,TRBV9,CASSNNGTSGTTNRRTGELFF,TGTGCCAGCAGCAACAACGGGACTAGCGGGACTACAAACAGGAGGACCGGGGAGCTGTTTTTT
TRBJ2-1,few,TRBD2,TRBV19,CASSMGALAGNSQFF,TGTGCCAGTAGTATGGGGGCGCTAGCGGGAAATTCGCAGTTCTTC
TRBJ2-3,NA,TRBD2,TRBV6-1,CASRNSGISSDTQYF,TGTGCCAGCAGGAATAGCGGGATCTCTTCAGATACGCAGTATTTT
TRBJ2-5,NA,NA,TRBV18,CASSPPGRSQETQYF,TGTGCCAGCTCACCACCTGGCAGGAGTCAAGAGACCCAGTACTTC
TRBJ1-1,NA,TRBD1,TRBV2,CASKEGARTEAFF,TGTGCCAGCAAGGAGGGGGCAAGGACTGAAGCTTTCTTT
TRBJ1-1,NA,NA,TRBV29-1,CSVPQGFDTEAFF,TGCAGCGTGCCCCAGGGATTTGACACTGAAGCTTTCTTT
TRBJ2-7,NA,NA,TRBV5-1,CASSLAGQTEQYF,TGCGCCAGCAGCTTGGCCGGTCAGACTGAGCAGTACTTC
TRBJ1-5,few,NA,TRBV28,CASSSWATGGQPQHF,TGTGCCAGCAGTTCATGGGCGACAGGCGGCCAGCCCCAGCATTTT
TRBJ1-5,NA,NA,TRBV19,CASSRAGERNQPQHF,TGTGCCAGTAGTCGGGCAGGGGAGCGCAATCAGCCCCAGCATTTT
TRBJ2-1,NA,TRBD1,TRBV2,CASRIRGLNEQFF,TGTGCCAGCAGGATCAGGGGGCTCAATGAGCAGTTCTTC
TRBJ2-3,NA,NA,TRBV18,CASSTGTRTDTQYF,TGTGCCAGCTCAACGGGGACACGCACAGATACGCAGTATTTT
TRBJ2-1,NA,NA,TRBV13,CASRGSGGSSYNEQFF,TGTGCCAGCAGAGGGTCTGGCGGAAGCTCCTACAATGAGCAGTTCTTC
TRBJ2-2,NA,NA,TRBV28,CASSLIQTGELFF,TGTGCCAGCAGTTTAATACAAACCGGGGAGCTGTTTTTT
TRBJ1-2,few,NA,TRBV11-2,CASSLDNYGYTF,TGTGCCAGCAGCTTAGACAACTATGGCTACACCTTC
TRBJ1-1,NA,NA,TRBV28,CASSPGTVNTEAFF,TGTGCCAGCAGTCCTGGTACAGTGAACACTGAAGCTTTCTTT
TRBJ1-2,NA,NA,TRBV9,CASSVPGDYGYTF,TGTGCCAGCAGCGTACCAGGAGACTATGGCTACACCTTC
TRBJ1-2,NA,NA,TRBV6-4,CASRGNRSLNYGYTF,TGTGCCAGCAGGGGTAACAGGAGCCTTAACTATGGCTACACCTTC
TRBJ1-5,few,NA,TRBV9,CASSAEDRNQHF,TGTGCCAGCAGCGCTGAGGACAGAAACCAGCATTTT
TRBJ2-7,NA,NA,TRBV7-2,CASSLHTATYEQYF,TGTGCCAGCAGCTTACATACAGCTACCTACGAGCAGTACTTC
TRBJ2-1,once,TRBD2,TRBV5-4,CASSGLVNEQFF,TGTGCCAGCAGCGGACTAGTGAATGAGCAGTTCTTC
TRBJ1-1,NA,NA,TRBV10-3,CAIRLSGTPNTEAFF,TGTGCCATCAGACTCTCCGGGACGCCGAACACTGAAGCTTTCTTT
TRBJ1-6,NA,NA,TRBV2,CASSVGPNSPLHF,TGTGCCAGCAGTGTAGGCCCGAATTCACCCCTCCACTTT
TRBJ2-2,NA,TRBD1,TRBV19,CASSTRQGLGTGELFF,TGTGCCAGTAGTACAAGACAGGGGCTTGGCACCGGGGAGCTGTTTTTT
TRBJ2-7,NA,TRBD1,TRBV7-2,CASSLETGRYEQYF,TGTGCCAGCAGCTTAGAGACAGGGCGATACGAGCAGTACTTC
TRBJ2-2,NA,TRBD1,TRBV19,CASSNPRTGPGELFF,TGTGCCAGTAGTAACCCCCGGACAGGGCCCGGGGAGCTGTTTTTT
TRBJ1-5,NA,TRBD1,TRBV18,CASSRTGAKDQPQHF,TGTGCCAGCTCAAGGACAGGGGCTAAGGATCAGCCCCAGCATTTT
TRBJ2-4,NA,NA,TRBV28,CASSLVDKNIQYF,TGTGCCAGCAGTTTAGTGGACAAAAACATTCAGTACTTC
TRBJ2-5,NA,TRBD1,TRBV29-1,CSVSGQGAGQETQYF,TGCAGCGTCAGCGGACAGGGGGCCGGTCAAGAGACCCAGTACTTC
TRBJ2-7,NA,TRBD1,TRBV29-1,CSVNDRGYEQYF,TGCAGCGTTAACGACAGGGGGTACGAGCAGTACTTC
TRBJ2-1,NA,TRBD2,TRBV7-9,CASSQKIVGGPSYNEQFF,TGTGCCAGCAGCCAAAAGATCGTGGGAGGGCCCTCCTACAATGAGCAGTTCTTC
TRBJ2-7,NA,TRBD2,TRBV7-9,CASSLTTSGSREQYF,TGTGCCAGCAGCTTAACGACTAGCGGGAGTCGCGAGCAGTACTTC
TRBJ1-2,NA,NA,TRBV27,CASSLTGFSSGYTF,TGTGCCAGCAGTTTAACAGGCTTTTCCTCTGGCTACACCTTT
TRBJ2-7,NA,NA,TRBV30,CAWSDTTGTRATYEQYF,TGTGCCTGGAGTGATACAACAGGGACACGCGCCACCTACGAGCAGTACTTC